The clone carrying this TCR beta chain showed up just a few times. The antigen remains undetermined. MiXCR, run by TCRdb on the 5' RACE reads, gives a single entry per CDR3 protein. The sample records about 560,000 distinct CDR3 sequences, around 17% being singletons. The data are from a study of T-cell memory formation after mild COVID-19. The wider study: TCR clustering was largely donor specific. Study observations and caveats: Day 15 to 85 contractors were CD4/CD8 balanced; later expanders leaned CD4+. Shrinking CD4+ clones were chiefly CM and EM; CD8+ ones were chiefly EMRA. Nothing confirmed that second-wave clones peaking on day 37 were specific for SARS-CoV-2.

The length of the CDR3 is 11 residues. Trimming took off 0 bases at V and 3 bases at J, with 3 bases between the two ends. From germline, CDR1 is DFQATT and CDR2 SNEGSKA (reference sequence). The receptor was isolated from an adult woman who had mild COVID-19 (a few samples of this study predate the infection). Cell type and time point are not known. This rearrangement joins TRBV20-1 to TRBJ2-7; the D is unclear. The sequencing sample was made of PBMCs or a T cell subset sorted from them (not recorded which). CDR3 residues: CSARDLYEQYF. In nucleotides, the CDR3 is TGCAGTGCTAGAGATCTCTACGAGCAGTACTTC.